Listed below are T cell receptor beta chains from one sample, sequenced in a study of T cell responses to AZD1222 COVID-19 vaccine. The data were produced by immunoSEQ multiplex PCR, yet TCRdb's version contains in-frame clones alone and is incomplete. The table lists around 180,000 clones, approximately 90% of them singletons. The source material was peripheral blood, sampled on day 0 of AZD1222 vaccination. These receptors were obtained from an adult in good health. CDR3s include the opening cysteine and the closing phenylalanine or tryptophan.

TRBJ1-3 TRBV7-9 CASSDHDRESGNTIYF
TRBJ2-3 TRBV9 CASSGGTGSTDTQYF
TRBJ1-1 TRBV5-8 CASSSGFTEAFF
TRBJ2-1 TRBV11-2 CASSFGRANEQFF
TRBJ1-2 TRBV5-1 CASSLGTVTYGYTF
TRBJ1-4 TRBV27 CASSLRVTEKLFF
TRBJ2-7 TRBV12-3/TRBV12-4 CASSRFGAAEQYF
TRBJ2-3 TRBV6-4 CASSDSSGRISDTQYF
TRBJ1-2 TRBV12-3/TRBV12-4 CASSLQVNYGYTF
TRBJ2-3 TRBV19 CATTSQVRGGDTQYF
TRBJ1-4 TRBV28 CASSVGWGSNEKLFF
TRBJ2-7 TRBV15 CATSRESLYEQYF
TRBJ1-4 TRBV10-3 CAISEGAPNNEKLFF
TRBJ2-7 TRBV5-1 CASSLSLRQGAGEQYF